This passage covers 30 T cell receptor beta chains from one sample sequenced in a study of blood T cell repertoires in COVID-19. The data were produced by immunoSEQ multiplex PCR, yet TCRdb's version contains in-frame clones alone and is incomplete. The sample yields around 99,000 clones, around 82% seen once. The sample was peripheral blood. These receptors all stem from a human donor in a cohort sampled during active COVID-19.

J is TRBJ2-3 and V is TRBV6-6, with TRBD1 as a possible D gene (6 bases). V was clipped by 1 base and J by 0 bases, with 8 bases between them. Germline CDR1 MNHNY, CDR2 SVGAGI (reference sequence). The CDR3 loop spans 15 amino acids. CDR3 bases: TGTGCCAGCAGTTACTTTGGACAGAGCACAGATACGCAGTATTTT. It translates to CASSYFGQSTDTQYF.

The V call is TRBV27, the J call TRBJ2-7; tentative D call: TRBD1 (6 bases). CDR3 length: 14 residues. Per the germline V gene, CDR1 is MNHEY and CDR2 is SMNVEV (reference sequence). The germline V and J ends were trimmed by 7 bases and 0 bases, with 13 bases remaining between them. The CDR3 sequence: CASNNRAVSYEQYV. The CDR3 DNA follows: TGTGCCAGCAATAACAGGGCTGTCTCCTACGAGCAGTACGTC.

V is TRBV29-1 and J is TRBJ2-3; TRBD1 matches at 7 bases. The CDR3 runs 14 residues. Per germline, CDR1 SQVTM and CDR2 ANQGSEA. V dropped 6 bases and J dropped 2; count of bases not matched to a gene: 8. CDR3 bases: TGCAGCGTATCGACAGGGTGGGTCACAGATACGCAGTATTTT. It codes for CSVSTGWVTDTQYF.

This chain uses TRBV21-1 with TRBJ1-1; TRBD1 reflects the table's D call only, with no check against the DNA. TRBV21-1 is flagged as a pseudogene. The CDR3 length is 14 residues. CDR3 coding DNA: TGTGCAGTAGATTTACAGGGGGTGAACACTGAAGCTTTCTTT. Its translation: CAVDLQGVNTEAFF.

This chain links TRBV7-2 with TRBJ2-6; D not certain. Per the germline V gene, CDR1 is SGHTA and CDR2 is FQGNSA. The CDR3 extends over 14 amino acids. The V and J ends lost 5 bases and 4 bases respectively, with 9 bases between them. The CDR3, as DNA: TGTGCCAGCAGCCCGTCCTTCGGGGCCAACGTCCTGACTTTC. Translation gives CASSPSFGANVLTF.

In its sample, this clone was seen a few times. This specimen includes other DNA sequences encoding the same CDR3. V and J are TRBV3-1 (or the pseudogene TRBV3-2) and TRBJ1-1; 8 bases map to TRBD1. The CDR3 sequence is 15 residues long. CDR1 LGHDT and CDR2 YNNKEL come from the germline V gene (reference sequence). V trimming: 4 bases; J trimming: 1 base; junction bases outside the gene matches: 5. The CDR3 DNA follows: TGTGCCAGCAGCCTACTAGGGACAGGGAACACTGAAGCTTTCTTT. Its translation is CASSLLGTGNTEAFF.

The chain employs TRBV9 and TRBJ2-1, with 12 bases that match TRBD2. The CDR3 length is 16 residues. Trimming cost V 2 bases and J 8 bases; bases outside gene matches: 8. The germline gives CDR1 SGDLS, CDR2 YYNGEE. In nucleotides, the CDR3 is TGTGCCAGCAGCGTCGGCTCTAGCGGGAGGGCCGATGAGCAGTTCTTC. Translated: CASSVGSSGRADEQFF. The full variable domain, in which reference TRBV9 and TRBJ2-1 provide the parts outside the CDR3, is DSGVTQTPKHLITATGQRVTLRCSPRSGDLSVYWYQQSLDQGLQFLIQYYNGEERAKGNILERFSAQQFPDLHSELNLSSLELGDSALYFCASSVGSSGRADEQFFGPGTRLTVL.

This chain joins TRBV5-1 and TRBJ2-3, with 12 nucleotides matching TRBD2. The CDR3 length is 15 residues. Germline V gene sequence: CDR1 SGHRS, CDR2 YFSETQ. Losses at the gene ends were 2 bases for V and 7 bases for J; bases not matched to a gene: 5. The CDR3 sequence is CASSFLAGGPNTQYF. The CDR3 region has the DNA TGCGCCAGCAGCTTTCTAGCGGGAGGGCCAAATACGCAGTATTTT.

CDR3 coding DNA: TGTGCCAGCAGTGAAATAAGACACATAGGACTCCTGAACACCGGGGAGCTGTTTTTT. Translating it yields CASSEIRHIGLLNTGELFF. The chain employs TRBV6-1 and TRBJ2-2, with D tentatively TRBD2 (5 bases). V gave up 2 bases and J gave up 1 base, with 20 bases separating them. Germline V gene data show CDR1 as MNHNS and CDR2 as SASEGT. This CDR3 region has 19 residues.

V is TRBV30 and J is TRBJ1-4, with D uncertain. V lost 4 bases and J lost 4, with 7 bases in between. The V gene's germline CDR1 is GTSNPN and CDR2 SVGIG (reference sequence). CDR3 length: 12 residues. CDR3 in amino acids: CAWTQINEKLFF. The CDR3 DNA reads TGTGCCTGGACTCAGATTAATGAAAAACTGTTTTTT.

The chain combines TRBV29-1 with TRBJ1-5; TRBD1 is a possible D gene (5 bases). Between the trimmed V and J ends, which lost 3 bases and 1 base, there was a span of 22 bases. The CDR3 consists of 18 residues. In germline, CDR1 is SQVTM, CDR2 ANQGSEA. The CDR3 here is CSVDARDPKRRSNQPQHF. CDR3 nucleotides: TGCAGCGTTGACGCGCGGGACCCAAAAAGAAGAAGCAATCAGCCCCAGCATTTT.

The CDR3 spells CASSLSGNEKLFF. The CDR3 DNA reads TGTGCCAGCAGTTTATCGGGTAATGAAAAACTGTTTTTT. The chain carries TRBV12-3 or TRBV12-4 and TRBJ1-4, with no clear D. V lost 2 bases and J lost 4, with 5 bases in between. This CDR3 has 13 amino acids.

The chain recombines TRBV6-2 or TRBV6-3 with TRBJ2-3; D remains unclear. The CDR3 length is 11 residues. Germline CDR1 and CDR2: MNHEY and SVGEGT. Trimming removed 5 bases at V and 6 bases at J, with 6 bases between. CDR3 in amino acids: CASSAQDTQYF. In DNA form, the CDR3 reads TGTGCCAGCAGTGCACAGGATACGCAGTATTTT.

This chain links TRBV7-2 with TRBJ2-3; no firm D call. CDR1 and CDR2 from the germline V gene are SGHTA and FQGNSA. CDR3 length: 13 amino acids. The ends were cut back, 4 bases at V and 2 bases at J, with 7 bases in the middle. CDR3 DNA: TGTGCCAGCAGCTCAACGGTCACAGATACGCAGTATTTT. This codes for CASSSTVTDTQYF.

J is TRBJ1-1 and V is TRBV7-2, with D possibly being TRBD1 (5 bases). The CDR3 spans 13 residues. Germline V gene data show CDR1 as SGHTA and CDR2 as FQGNSA. V was shortened by 2 bases and J by 3 bases, with 7 bases between the two germline ends. CDR3 sequence: CASSLRRDTEAFF. The CDR3 bases are TGTGCCAGCAGCTTACGCAGGGACACTGAAGCTTTCTTT.

This clone was counted between two and nine times. The CDR3 loop reads CASSSSLRISNQPQHF. The DNA of the CDR3 is TGTGCCAGTAGTTCCTCCCTCAGAATTAGCAATCAGCCCCAGCATTTT. V and J are TRBV19 and TRBJ1-5, with unresolved D. Trimming took off 5 bases at V and 0 bases at J, with 14 bases between the two ends. The CDR3 has 16 residues. Per the germline V gene, CDR1 is LNHDA and CDR2 is SQIVND (reference sequence).

The rearrangement uses TRBV2 and TRBJ2-6; 7 nucleotides line up with TRBD1. V dropped 6 bases and J dropped 2; count of bases not matched to a gene: 1. Germline V gene data show CDR1 as SNHLY and CDR2 as FYNNEI. CDR3 size: 14 residues. CDR3 coding DNA: TGTGCCAGCAGGGACAGGACTGGGGCCAACGTCCTGACTTTC. Protein sequence: CASRDRTGANVLTF.

V usage is TRBV2 and J usage is TRBJ2-1; TRBD2 is a possible D gene (6 bases). Deletions cut 2 bases from V and 0 bases from J, with 11 bases between. The CDR3 runs to 16 residues. From germline, CDR1 is SNHLY and CDR2 FYNNEI. This CDR3 is CASSELAASSYNEQFF. DNA of the CDR3: TGTGCCAGCAGTGAATTAGCGGCAAGCTCCTACAATGAGCAGTTCTTC.

This clone was seen once. This sequence joins TRBV7-8 and TRBJ2-1; 9 bases are shared with TRBD2. V shed 5 bases, J shed 6 bases, and the junction held 8 bases outside the gene matches. The CDR3 sequence is 15 residues long. The V gene's germline CDR1 is SGHVS and CDR2 FQNEAQ. This chain's CDR3 is CASSIIAGVGNEQFF. CDR3 coding DNA: TGTGCCAGCAGCATTATAGCGGGAGTCGGCAATGAGCAGTTCTTC.

The genes are TRBV7-3 and TRBJ1-3, with 7 nucleotides matching TRBD1. The CDR3 is 15 amino acids. The trim removed 3 bases at V and 0 bases at J, leaving 2 bases unmatched. In germline, CDR1 is SGHTA, CDR2 FQGTGA. CDR3 sequence: CASSLTGSSGNTIYF. CDR3 sequence (DNA): TGTGCCAGCAGCTTGACAGGGAGCTCTGGAAACACCATATATTTT.

This rearrangement joins TRBV18 to TRBJ2-7, with 7 bases aligning to TRBD1. This CDR3 has 17 amino acids. The V gene's germline CDR1 is KGHSH and CDR2 LQKENI. Unmatched junction bases numbered 8, after V lost 0 bases and J lost 0 bases. This CDR3 reads CASSPPTGTVSSYEQYF. The CDR3 nucleotides are TGTGCCAGCTCACCACCGACAGGGACGGTGAGCTCCTACGAGCAGTACTTC.

V usage is TRBV28 and J usage is TRBJ2-1; D is unclear. V lost 6 bases and J lost 7, with 10 bases in between. The CDR3 length is 12 residues. The germline CDR1 and CDR2 sequences are MDHEN and SYDVKM. The CDR3 sequence is CASSTPSNEQFF. Written as DNA, the CDR3 is TGTGCCAGCAGCACTCCTTCTAATGAGCAGTTCTTC.

The chain couples TRBV28 to TRBJ1-3; no definite D call. Germline-derived CDR1 and CDR2 are MDHEN and SYDVKM. The V and J ends lost 2 bases and 0 bases respectively, with 5 bases between them. The CDR3 spans 14 residues. CDR3 nucleotide sequence: TGTGCCAGCAGTTTAAGCCTCTCTGGAAACACCATATATTTT. Amino acids: CASSLSLSGNTIYF.

The rearrangement uses TRBV3-1 (or the pseudogene TRBV3-2) and TRBJ2-7; TRBD2 matches at 12 bases. Germline-derived CDR1 and CDR2 are LGHDT and YNNKEL (reference sequence). V shed 4 bases and J 2 bases; nucleotides not matched to a gene: 6. There are 16 residues in the CDR3. CDR3 loop: CASSPGLAGLPYEQYF. DNA for the CDR3: TGTGCCAGCAGCCCAGGACTAGCGGGATTACCCTACGAGCAGTACTTC.

The chain couples TRBV30 to TRBJ1-2; D gene ambiguous. The CDR3 covers 15 residues. V gave up 0 bases and J gave up 5 bases, with 16 bases separating them. Germline V gives CDR1 GTSNPN, CDR2 SVGIG (reference sequence). CDR3 in DNA: TGTGCCTGGAGTGTACTAGTGTCGGGTCAATATGGCTACACCTTC. This encodes CAWSVLVSGQYGYTF.

This clone was observed a single time. An end of the junction does not agree with germline; a read error may underlie this. The chain is built from TRBV20-1 and TRBJ1-2, with D perhaps matching TRBD1 (5 bases). The CDR3 totals 10 residues. CDR1 and CDR2 (germline): DFQATT, SNEGSKA (reference sequence). The CDR3 DNA sequence: TGCAGTGCTACTATGGGGCGGGGTTACTTC. It codes for CSATMGRGYF.

The chain has TRBV30 and TRBJ2-7, with D tentatively TRBD1 (6 bases). Germline CDR1 and CDR2: GTSNPN and SVGIG (reference sequence). The length of the CDR3 is 14 residues. V shed 6 bases and J shed 3 bases, with 18 bases lying between them. The CDR3 DNA sequence: TGTGCCTGCCGAATCCGGGACAACTACTACGAGCAGTACTTC. Protein: CACRIRDNYYEQYF.

In its sample, this clone was seen a few times. This rearrangement joins TRBV4-3 to TRBJ2-3, with 9 bases aligning to TRBD2. This CDR3 comprises 16 residues. Unmatched junction bases numbered 7, after V lost 0 bases and J lost 6 bases. Germline-derived CDR1 and CDR2 are LGHNA and YSLEER. As DNA, the CDR3 is TGCGCCAGCAGCCAAGATGTAGCGGGAGCGGTTGATACGCAGTATTTT. Its translation: CASSQDVAGAVDTQYF.

V usage is TRBV27 and J usage is TRBJ1-1; the D gene is possibly TRBD1 (5 bases). Germline CDR1 reads MNHEY; CDR2 reads SMNVEV (reference sequence). The CDR3 sequence is 15 residues long. The V gene lost 0 bases and the J gene lost 1 base, with 9 bases spanning the gap. The CDR3 DNA reads as TGTGCCAGCAGTTTATCGAGTCAGGGGAACACTGAAGCTTTCTTT. It yields the protein CASSLSSQGNTEAFF.

The chain is built from TRBV29-1 and TRBJ2-7; the D gene is possibly TRBD1 (6 bases). The CDR3 is made up of 11 amino acids. Germline values: CDR1 SQVTM, CDR2 ANQGSEA. Trimming shortened V by 8 bases and J by 2 bases, and 10 bases separated the two germline ends. CDR3 sequence: CSFTGTYEQYF. CDR3 sequence (DNA): TGCAGCTTCACAGGGACCTACGAGCAGTACTTC.